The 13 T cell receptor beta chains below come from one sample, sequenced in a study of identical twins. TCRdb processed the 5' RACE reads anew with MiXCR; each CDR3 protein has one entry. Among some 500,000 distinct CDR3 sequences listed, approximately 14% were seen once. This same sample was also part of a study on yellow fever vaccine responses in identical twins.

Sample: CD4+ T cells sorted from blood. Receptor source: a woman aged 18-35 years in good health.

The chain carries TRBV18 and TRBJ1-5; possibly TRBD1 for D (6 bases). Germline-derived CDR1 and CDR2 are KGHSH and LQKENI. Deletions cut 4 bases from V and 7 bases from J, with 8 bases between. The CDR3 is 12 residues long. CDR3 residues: CASSRQDQPQHF. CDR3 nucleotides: TGTGCCAGCTCACGACAGGACCAGCCCCAGCATTTT.

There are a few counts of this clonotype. The CDR3 coding sequence is TGTGCCAGCAGTTCCCCTAGCGGGGTAACCGGGGAGCTGTTTTTT. Amino acids: CASSSPSGVTGELFF. The V call is TRBV6-2 or TRBV6-3, the J call TRBJ2-2, with 9 nucleotides matching TRBD2. The CDR3 spans 15 residues. Germline lookup yields CDR1 MNHEY and CDR2 SVGEGT. Trimming took 4 bases from V and 5 from J; bases not matched to a gene: 5.

This CDR3 reads CASSYTGAKNIQYF. The CDR3 region has the DNA TGTGCCAGCAGCTATACAGGGGCCAAAAACATTCAGTACTTC. The chain employs TRBV12-3 or TRBV12-4 and TRBJ2-4; D may be TRBD1 (6 bases). The CDR3 loop spans 14 amino acids. Deletions cut 6 bases from V and 1 base from J, with 10 bases between.

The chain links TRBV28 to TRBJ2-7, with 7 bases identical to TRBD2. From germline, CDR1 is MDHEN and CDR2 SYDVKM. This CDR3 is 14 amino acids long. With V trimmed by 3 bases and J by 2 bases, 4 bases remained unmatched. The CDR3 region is CASSFPGGAYEQYF. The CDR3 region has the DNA TGTGCCAGCAGTTTTCCGGGAGGAGCCTACGAGCAGTACTTC.

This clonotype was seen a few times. CDR3 in amino acids: CSASPLAGDEETQYF. In DNA, the CDR3 is TGCAGTGCTAGCCCCCTAGCGGGGGATGAGGAGACCCAGTACTTC. The rearrangement uses TRBV20-1 and TRBJ2-5; TRBD2 matches 10 bases. Germline values: CDR1 DFQATT, CDR2 SNEGSKA (reference sequence). This CDR3 has 15 residues. Trimming took 3 bases from V and 5 from J; bases not matched to a gene: 9.

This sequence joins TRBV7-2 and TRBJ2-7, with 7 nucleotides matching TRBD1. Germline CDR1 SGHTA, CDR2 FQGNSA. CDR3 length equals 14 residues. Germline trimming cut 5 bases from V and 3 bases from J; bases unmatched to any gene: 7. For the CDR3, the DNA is TGTGCCAGCAGCCAGTCCGGGACAGTCTACGAGCAGTACTTC. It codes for CASSQSGTVYEQYF.

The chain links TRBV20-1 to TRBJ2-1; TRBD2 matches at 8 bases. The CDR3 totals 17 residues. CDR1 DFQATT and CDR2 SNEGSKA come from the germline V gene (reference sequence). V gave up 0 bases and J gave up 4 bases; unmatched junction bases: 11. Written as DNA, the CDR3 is TGCAGTGCTAGAGATTCGGCGGGACTAGTGTTTTACAATGAGCAGTTCTTC. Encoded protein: CSARDSAGLVFYNEQFF.

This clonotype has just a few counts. The CDR3 nucleotides read TGTGCCAGCAGCCCGGACAGGGCCCCATCCTACGAGCAGTACTTC. Protein: CASSPDRAPSYEQYF. The chain has TRBV6-1 and TRBJ2-7, with TRBD1 matching 8 bases. There are 15 residues in the CDR3. Germline values: CDR1 MNHNS, CDR2 SASEGT. J was trimmed by 1 base and V by 6 bases; bases with no gene match: 8.

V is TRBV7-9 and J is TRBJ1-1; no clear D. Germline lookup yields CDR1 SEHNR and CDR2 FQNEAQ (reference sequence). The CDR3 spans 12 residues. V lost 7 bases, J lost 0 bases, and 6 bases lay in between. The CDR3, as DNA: TGTGCCAGCACCAGAATGAACACTGAAGCTTTCTTT. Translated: CASTRMNTEAFF.

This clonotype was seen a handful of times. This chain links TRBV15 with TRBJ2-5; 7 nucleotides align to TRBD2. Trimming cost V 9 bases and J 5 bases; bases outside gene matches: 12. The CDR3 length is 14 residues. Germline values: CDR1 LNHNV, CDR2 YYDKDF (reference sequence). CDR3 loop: CATALAEKGETQYF. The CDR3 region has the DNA TGTGCCACGGCTCTAGCGGAGAAGGGGGAGACCCAGTACTTC.

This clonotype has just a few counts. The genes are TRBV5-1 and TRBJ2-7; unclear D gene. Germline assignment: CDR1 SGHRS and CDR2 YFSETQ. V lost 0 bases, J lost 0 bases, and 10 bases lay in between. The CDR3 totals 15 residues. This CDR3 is CASSLGGKTSYEQYF. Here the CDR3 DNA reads TGCGCCAGCAGCTTGGGCGGAAAGACCTCCTACGAGCAGTACTTC.

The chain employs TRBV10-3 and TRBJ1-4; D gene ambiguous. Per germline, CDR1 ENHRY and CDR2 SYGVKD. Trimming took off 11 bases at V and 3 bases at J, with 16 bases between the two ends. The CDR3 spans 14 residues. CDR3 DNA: TGTGCCGTCTCTCAGTCCTCCGCTAATGAAAAACTGTTTTTT. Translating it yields CAVSQSSANEKLFF.

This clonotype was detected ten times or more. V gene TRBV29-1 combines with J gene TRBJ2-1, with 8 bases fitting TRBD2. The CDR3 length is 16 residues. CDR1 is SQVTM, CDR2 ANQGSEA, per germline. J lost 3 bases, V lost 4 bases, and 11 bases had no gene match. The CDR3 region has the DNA TGCAGCGTTGTAAACCTCGGGACTAGGGTCTACAATGAGCAGTTCTTC. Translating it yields CSVVNLGTRVYNEQFF.